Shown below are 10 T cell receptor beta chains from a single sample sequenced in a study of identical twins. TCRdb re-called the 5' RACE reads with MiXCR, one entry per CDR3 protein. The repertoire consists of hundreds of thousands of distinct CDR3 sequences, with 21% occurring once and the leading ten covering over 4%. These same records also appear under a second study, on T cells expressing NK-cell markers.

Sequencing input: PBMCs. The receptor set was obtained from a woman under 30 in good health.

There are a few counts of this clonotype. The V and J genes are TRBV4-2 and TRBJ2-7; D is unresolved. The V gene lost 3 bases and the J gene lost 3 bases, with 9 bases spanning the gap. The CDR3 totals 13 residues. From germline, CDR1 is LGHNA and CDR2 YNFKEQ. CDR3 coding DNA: TGTGCCAGCAGCCACTCCCTTGGCTACGAGCAGTACTTC. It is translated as CASSHSLGYEQYF.

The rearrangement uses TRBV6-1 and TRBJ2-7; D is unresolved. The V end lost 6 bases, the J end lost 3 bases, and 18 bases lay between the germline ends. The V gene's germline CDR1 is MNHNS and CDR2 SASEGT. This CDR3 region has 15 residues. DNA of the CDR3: TGTGCCAGCAGGTTCGATTACCGAGCACACTACGAGCAGTACTTC. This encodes CASRFDYRAHYEQYF.

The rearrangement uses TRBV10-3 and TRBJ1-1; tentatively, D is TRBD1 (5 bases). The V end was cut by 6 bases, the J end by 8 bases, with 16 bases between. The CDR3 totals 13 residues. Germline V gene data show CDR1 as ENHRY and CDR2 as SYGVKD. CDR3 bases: TGTGCCATCAGGGTCCCCGCAGGGACCGAAGCTTTCTTT. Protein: CAIRVPAGTEAFF.

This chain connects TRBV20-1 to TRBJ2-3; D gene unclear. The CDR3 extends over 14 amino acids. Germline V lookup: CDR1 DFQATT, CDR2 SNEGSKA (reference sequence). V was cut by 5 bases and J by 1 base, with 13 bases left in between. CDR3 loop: CSAVLGWGTDTQYF. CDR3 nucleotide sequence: TGCAGTGCTGTGCTGGGATGGGGCACAGATACGCAGTATTTT.

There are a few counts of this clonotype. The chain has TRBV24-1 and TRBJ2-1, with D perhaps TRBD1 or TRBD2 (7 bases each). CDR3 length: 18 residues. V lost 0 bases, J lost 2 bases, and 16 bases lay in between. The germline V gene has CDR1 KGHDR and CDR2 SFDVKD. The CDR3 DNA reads TGTGCCACCAGTGATTTGGGGAGGGGGCGGGTAGCCTACAATGAGCAGTTCTTC. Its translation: CATSDLGRGRVAYNEQFF.

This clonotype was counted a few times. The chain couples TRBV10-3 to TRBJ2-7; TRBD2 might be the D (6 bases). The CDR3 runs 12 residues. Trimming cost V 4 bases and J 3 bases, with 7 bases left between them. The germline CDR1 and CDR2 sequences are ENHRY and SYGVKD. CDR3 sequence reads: CAISVEGYEQYF. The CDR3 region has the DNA TGTGCCATCAGTGTGGAGGGCTACGAGCAGTACTTC.

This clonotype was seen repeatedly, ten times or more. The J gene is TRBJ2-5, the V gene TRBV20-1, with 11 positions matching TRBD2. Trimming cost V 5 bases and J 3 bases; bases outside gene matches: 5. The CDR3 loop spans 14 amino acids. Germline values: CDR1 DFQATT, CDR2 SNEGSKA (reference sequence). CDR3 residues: CSAVAGGVKETQYF. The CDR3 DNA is TGCAGTGCTGTAGCGGGGGGGGTTAAAGAGACCCAGTACTTC.

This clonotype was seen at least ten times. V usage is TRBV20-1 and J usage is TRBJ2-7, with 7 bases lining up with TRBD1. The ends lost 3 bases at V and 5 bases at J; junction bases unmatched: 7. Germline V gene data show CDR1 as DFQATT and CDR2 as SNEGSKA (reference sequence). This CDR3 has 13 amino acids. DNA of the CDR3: TGCAGTGCTAGTGGAAGGGGGCTGAACGAGCAGTACTTC. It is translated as CSASGRGLNEQYF.

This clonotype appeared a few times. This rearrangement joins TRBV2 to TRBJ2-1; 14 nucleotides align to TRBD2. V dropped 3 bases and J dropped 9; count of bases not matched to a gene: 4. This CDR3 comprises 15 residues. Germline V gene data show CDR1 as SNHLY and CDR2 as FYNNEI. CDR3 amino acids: CASSEGTSGSAEQFF. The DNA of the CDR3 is TGTGCCAGCAGTGAGGGGACTAGCGGGAGCGCTGAGCAGTTCTTC.

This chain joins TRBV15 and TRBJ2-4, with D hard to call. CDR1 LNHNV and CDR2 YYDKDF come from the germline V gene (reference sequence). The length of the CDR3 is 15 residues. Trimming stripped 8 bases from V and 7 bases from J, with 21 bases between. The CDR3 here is CATAPRGRSRNIQYF. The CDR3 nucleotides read TGTGCCACCGCACCCCGAGGAAGGTCGAGGAACATTCAGTACTTC.